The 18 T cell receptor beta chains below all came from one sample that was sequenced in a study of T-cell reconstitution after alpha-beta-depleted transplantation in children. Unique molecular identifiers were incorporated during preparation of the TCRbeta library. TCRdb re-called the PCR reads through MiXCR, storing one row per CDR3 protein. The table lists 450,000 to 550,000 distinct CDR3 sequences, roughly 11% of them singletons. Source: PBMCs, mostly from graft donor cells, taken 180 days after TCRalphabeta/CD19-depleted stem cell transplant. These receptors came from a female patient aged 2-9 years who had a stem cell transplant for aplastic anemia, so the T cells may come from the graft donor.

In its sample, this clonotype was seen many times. CDR3 nucleotides: TGTGCCAGCAGCGGTAGCCCGAGGGGGGCCAATGAGCAGTTCTTC. Translation gives CASSGSPRGANEQFF. The chain couples TRBV9 to TRBJ2-1; D possibly uses TRBD1 or TRBD2 (6 bases each). Trimming took off 3 bases at V and 6 bases at J, with 16 bases between the two ends. Germline loops: CDR1 SGDLS, CDR2 YYNGEE. The CDR3 contains 15 residues.

CDR3 sequence: CASSEVTPGLAGGPSNEQFF. CDR3 sequence (DNA): TGTGCCAGCAGTGAAGTGACACCGGGACTAGCGGGAGGCCCTAGCAATGAGCAGTTCTTC. J is TRBJ2-1 and V is TRBV2, with 15 bases that match TRBD2. The CDR3 runs 20 residues. The ends lost 1 base at V and 6 bases at J; junction bases unmatched: 13. Germline lookup yields CDR1 SNHLY and CDR2 FYNNEI. Filled out from reference TRBV2 and TRBJ2-1, the complete variable domain reads EPEVTQTPSHQVTQMGQEVILRCVPISNHLYFYWYRQILGQKVEFLVSFYNNEISEKSEIFDDQFSVERPDGSNFTLKIRSTKLEDSAMYFCASSEVTPGLAGGPSNEQFFGPGTRLTVL.

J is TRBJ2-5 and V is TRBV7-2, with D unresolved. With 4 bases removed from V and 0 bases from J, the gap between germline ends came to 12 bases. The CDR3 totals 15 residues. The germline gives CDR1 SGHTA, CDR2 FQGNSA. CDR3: CASSSVGTHQETQYF. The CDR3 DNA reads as TGTGCCAGCAGCTCAGTGGGTACCCACCAAGAGACCCAGTACTTC.

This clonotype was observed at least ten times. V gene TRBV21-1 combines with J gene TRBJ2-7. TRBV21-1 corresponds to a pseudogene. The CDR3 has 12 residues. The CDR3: CASSIRPYEQYF. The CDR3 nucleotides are TGTGCCAGCAGCATCCGTCCCTACGAGCAGTACTTC.

The CDR3 nucleotides read TGTGCCAGCAGCTTAGGCCTTAAGGGGGAGGTCTATGGCTACACCTTC. Protein: CASSLGLKGEVYGYTF. This rearrangement joins TRBV13 to TRBJ1-2; D may be TRBD1 (6 bases). The CDR3 runs 16 residues. Trimming shortened V by 0 bases and J by 4 bases, and 15 bases separated the two germline ends. The germline V gene encodes CDR1 PRHDT and CDR2 FYEKMQ (reference sequence).

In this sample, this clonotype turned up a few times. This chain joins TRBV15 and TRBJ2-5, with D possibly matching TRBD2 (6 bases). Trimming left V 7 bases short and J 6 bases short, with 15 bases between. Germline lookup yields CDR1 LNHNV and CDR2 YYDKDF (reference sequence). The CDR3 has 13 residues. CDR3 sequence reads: CATTRVGSQTQYF. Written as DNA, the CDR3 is TGTGCCACCACCCGGGTCGGGAGTCAGACCCAGTACTTC. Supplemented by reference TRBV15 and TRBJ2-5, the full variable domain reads DAMVIQNPRYQVTQFGKPVTLSCSQTLNHNVMYWYQQKSSQAPKLLFHYYDKDFNNEADTPDNFQSRRPNTSFCFLDIRSPGLGDTAMYLCATTRVGSQTQYFGPGTRLLVL.

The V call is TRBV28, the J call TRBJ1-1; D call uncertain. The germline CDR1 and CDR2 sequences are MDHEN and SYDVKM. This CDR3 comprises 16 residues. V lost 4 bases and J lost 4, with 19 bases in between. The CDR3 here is CASSWGVGRRTTEAFF. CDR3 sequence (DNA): TGTGCCAGCAGTTGGGGTGTAGGTCGCCGGACCACTGAAGCTTTCTTT. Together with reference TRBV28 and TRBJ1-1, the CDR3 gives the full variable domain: DVKVTQSSRYLVKRTGEKVFLECVQDMDHENMFWYRQDPGLGLRLIYFSYDVKMKEKGDIPEGYSVSREKKERFSLILESASTNQTSMYLCASSWGVGRRTTEAFFGQGTRLTVV.

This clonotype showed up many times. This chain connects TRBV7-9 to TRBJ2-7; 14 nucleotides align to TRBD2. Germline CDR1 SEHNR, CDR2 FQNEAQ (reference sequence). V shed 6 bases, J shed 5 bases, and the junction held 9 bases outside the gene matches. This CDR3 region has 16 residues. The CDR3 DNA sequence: TGTGCCAGCAGTCCTCGGAGACTAGCGGGAGGGAACGAGCAGTACTTC. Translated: CASSPRRLAGGNEQYF.

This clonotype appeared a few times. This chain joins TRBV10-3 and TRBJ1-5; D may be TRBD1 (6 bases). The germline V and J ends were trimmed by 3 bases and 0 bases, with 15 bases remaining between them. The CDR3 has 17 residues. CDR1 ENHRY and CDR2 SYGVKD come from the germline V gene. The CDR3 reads CAISDPEQGNSNQPQHF. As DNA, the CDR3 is TGTGCCATCAGTGATCCAGAACAGGGAAATAGCAATCAGCCCCAGCATTTT.

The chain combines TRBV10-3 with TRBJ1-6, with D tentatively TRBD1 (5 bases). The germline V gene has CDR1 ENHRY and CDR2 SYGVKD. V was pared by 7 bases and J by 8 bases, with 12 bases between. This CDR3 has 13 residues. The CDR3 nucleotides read TGTGCCATCACCTTCAGGGAGGATTCACCCCTCCACTTT. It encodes CAITFREDSPLHF.

CDR3 sequence (DNA): TGCGCCAGCAGCCAAGGGGGCGGATTGCGGGGGTGGGATGAGCAGTTCTTC. Its translation: CASSQGGGLRGWDEQFF. This chain joins TRBV4-3 and TRBJ2-1, with 7 bases that match TRBD2. CDR3 length: 17 amino acids. CDR1 and CDR2 (germline): LGHNA, YSLEER. J lost 8 bases, V lost 1 base, and 14 bases had no gene match.

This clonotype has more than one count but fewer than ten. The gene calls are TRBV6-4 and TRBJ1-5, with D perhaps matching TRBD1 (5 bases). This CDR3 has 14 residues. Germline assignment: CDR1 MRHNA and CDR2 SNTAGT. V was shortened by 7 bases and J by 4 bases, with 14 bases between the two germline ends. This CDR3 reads CASTYPSGNQPQHF. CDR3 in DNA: TGTGCCAGCACCTACCCTTCAGGGAATCAGCCCCAGCATTTT.

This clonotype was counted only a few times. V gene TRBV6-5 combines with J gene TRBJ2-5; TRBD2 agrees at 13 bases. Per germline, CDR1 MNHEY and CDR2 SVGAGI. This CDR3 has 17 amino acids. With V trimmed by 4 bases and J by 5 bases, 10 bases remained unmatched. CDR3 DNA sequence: TGTGCCAGCAGTTTTATCCCCGGGACTAGCGGGAAGGAGACCCAGTACTTC. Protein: CASSFIPGTSGKETQYF.

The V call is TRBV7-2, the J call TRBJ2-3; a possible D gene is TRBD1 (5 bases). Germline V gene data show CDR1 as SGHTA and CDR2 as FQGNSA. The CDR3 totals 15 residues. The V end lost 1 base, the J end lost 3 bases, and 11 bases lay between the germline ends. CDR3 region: CASSLDRRSTDTQYF. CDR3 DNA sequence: TGTGCCAGCAGCTTAGACAGGAGATCAACAGATACGCAGTATTTT.

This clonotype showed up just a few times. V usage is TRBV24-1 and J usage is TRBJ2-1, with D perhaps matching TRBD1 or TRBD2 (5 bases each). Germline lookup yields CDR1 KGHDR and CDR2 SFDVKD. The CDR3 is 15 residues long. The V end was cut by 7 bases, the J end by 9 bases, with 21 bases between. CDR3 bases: TGTGCCACCAGCGTGCACCGGGACCGAGGACGTGAGCAGTTCTTC. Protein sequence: CATSVHRDRGREQFF.

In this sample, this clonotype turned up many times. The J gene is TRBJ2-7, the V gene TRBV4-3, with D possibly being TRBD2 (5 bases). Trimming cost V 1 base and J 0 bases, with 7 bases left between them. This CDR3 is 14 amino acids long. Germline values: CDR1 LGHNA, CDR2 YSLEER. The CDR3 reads CASSQGGISYEQYF. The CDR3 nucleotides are TGCGCCAGCAGCCAAGGAGGGATCTCCTACGAGCAGTACTTC.

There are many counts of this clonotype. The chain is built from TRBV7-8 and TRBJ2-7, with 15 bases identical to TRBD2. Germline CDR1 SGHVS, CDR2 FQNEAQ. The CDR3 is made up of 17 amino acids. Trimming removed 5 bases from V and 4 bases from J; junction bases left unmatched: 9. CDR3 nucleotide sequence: TGTGCCAGCAGCAGGACAGGGACTAGCGGGAGGCTATACGAGCAGTACTTC. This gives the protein CASSRTGTSGRLYEQYF.

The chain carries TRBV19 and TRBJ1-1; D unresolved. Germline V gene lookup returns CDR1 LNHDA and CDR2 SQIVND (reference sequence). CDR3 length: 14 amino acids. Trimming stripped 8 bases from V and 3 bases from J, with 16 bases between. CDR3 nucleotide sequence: TGTGCCAGTTCCATCCCGGGGTTCGACACTGAAGCTTTCTTT. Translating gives CASSIPGFDTEAFF.